This TCR beta chain was identified during a study of cytomegalovirus exposure and HLA in healthy donors. Germline V lookup: CDR1 SGHKS, CDR2 YYEKEE (reference sequence). The CDR3 covers 17 residues. The junction had 8 bases not matched to a gene; V was cut back by 2 bases and J by 0 bases. The data were produced by immunoSEQ multiplex PCR, yet TCRdb's version contains in-frame clones alone and is incomplete. The data show fewer than 100,000 clones, more than 75% seen once. The donors were part of the validation cohort, which consisted of under 150 subjects and was separate from the first cohort of around 620 subjects.

The V gene is TRBV5-5, the J gene TRBJ1-3, with TRBD1 matching 7 bases. The sequence came from a man aged 25-40 years in good health and CMV-seronegative. The material sequenced was PBMCs. DNA for the CDR3: TGTGCCAGCAGCTTCTATTCGACAGGGAACTCTGGAAACACCATATATTTT. Its translation: CASSFYSTGNSGNTIYF.